This entry features one T cell receptor beta chain sequence. Trimming shortened V by 3 bases and J by 0 bases, and 8 bases separated the two germline ends. Germline V gene sequence: CDR1 LNHDA, CDR2 SQIVND (reference sequence). The CDR3 has 15 amino acids. These data belong to a study of blood T cell repertoires in COVID-19. Seattle patients were enrolled while actively infected and followed longitudinally. Here immunoSEQ multiplex PCR was the method, and the copy in TCRdb shows in-frame clones only, minus some. The sample shows hundreds of thousands of clones, over 75% of them seen only once. This sequence joins TRBV19 and TRBJ1-4; D ambiguous. Sequencing input: peripheral blood. The sequence was obtained from a man aged 50 to 60 with COVID-19, enrolled during active disease. This CDR3 reads CASSIGAATNEKLFF. The CDR3 coding sequence is TGTGCCAGTAGTATTGGAGCAGCAACTAATGAAAAACTGTTTTTT.